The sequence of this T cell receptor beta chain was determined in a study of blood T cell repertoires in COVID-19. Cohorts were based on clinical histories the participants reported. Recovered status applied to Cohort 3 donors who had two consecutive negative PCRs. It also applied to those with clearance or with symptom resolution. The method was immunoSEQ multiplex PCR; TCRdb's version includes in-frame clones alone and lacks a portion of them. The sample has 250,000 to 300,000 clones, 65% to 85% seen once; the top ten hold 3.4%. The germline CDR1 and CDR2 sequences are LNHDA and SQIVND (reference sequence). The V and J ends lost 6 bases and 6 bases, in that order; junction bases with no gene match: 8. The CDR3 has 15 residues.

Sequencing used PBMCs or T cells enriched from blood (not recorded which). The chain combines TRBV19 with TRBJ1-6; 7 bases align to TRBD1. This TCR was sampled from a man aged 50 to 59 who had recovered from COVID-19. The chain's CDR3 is CASRGKGQPNSPLHF. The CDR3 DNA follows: TGTGCCAGTAGGGGGAAGGGACAGCCTAATTCACCCCTCCACTTT.